The 6 T cell receptor beta chains reported below all come from one sample, sequenced in a study of T cell responses to AZD1222 COVID-19 vaccine. Profiled with immunoSEQ multiplex PCR; TCRdb holds only in-frame clones, not every one. The sample lists 110,000 or so clones; just over 85% were seen once. This specimen was peripheral blood, taken 28 days after the second AZD1222 dose. The origin of the receptors is an adult who received the AZD1222 COVID-19 vaccine.

This clone was seen more than once but under ten times. The chain employs TRBV5-1 and TRBJ1-2, with D possibly matching TRBD1 (6 bases). Per the germline V gene, CDR1 is SGHRS and CDR2 is YFSETQ. The CDR3 covers 12 residues. V lost 5 bases, J lost 4 bases, and 9 bases lay in between. The CDR3 spells CASSRTAYGYTF. The CDR3 DNA follows: TGCGCCAGCAGTAGGACAGCCTATGGCTACACCTTC.

J is TRBJ1-4 and V is TRBV3-1 (or the pseudogene TRBV3-2); 9 nucleotides agree with TRBD1. Germline assignment: CDR1 LGHDT and CDR2 YNNKEL (reference sequence). The CDR3 is made up of 15 amino acids. V lost 3 bases, J lost 7 bases, and 6 bases stayed unmatched. The CDR3 spells CASSHPGTGPEKLFF. CDR3 in DNA: TGTGCCAGCAGCCACCCCGGGACAGGGCCTGAAAAACTGTTTTTT.

The chain combines TRBV6-1 with TRBJ2-7; D remains unclear. This CDR3 contains 12 residues. Germline V CDR1 and CDR2: MNHNS, SASEGT. Deletions cut 6 bases from V and 3 bases from J, with 9 bases between. This CDR3 reads CASRHRGYEQYF. CDR3 coding DNA: TGTGCCAGCAGGCATAGAGGCTACGAGCAGTACTTC.

The chain has TRBV4-1 and TRBJ2-7, with D perhaps matching TRBD2 (6 bases). V shed 3 bases and J shed 4 bases, with 16 bases lying between them. CDR1 is MGHRA and CDR2 is YSYEKL in the germline V gene. The CDR3 is made up of 15 amino acids. The chain's CDR3 is CASSQETSHAYEQYF. The CDR3, as DNA: TGCGCCAGCAGCCAGGAGACTAGTCATGCTTACGAGCAGTACTTC.

Regarding this clone: The conserved phenylalanine or tryptophan normally closing the CDR3 is absent here, so this likely arose from a read error. The chain is built from TRBV7-9 and TRBJ1-2; 9 bases are a match to TRBD1. CDR3 length: 13 amino acids. The V and J ends lost 4 bases and 8 bases, in that order; junction bases with no gene match: 5. Germline values: CDR1 SEHNR, CDR2 FQNEAQ (reference sequence). The CDR3, as DNA: TGTGCCAGCAGCTCTGGGACAGGGCTCGGCTACACCCTC. This codes for CASSSGTGLGYTL.

This chain joins TRBV10-3 and TRBJ2-7; D may be TRBD1 (6 bases). The CDR3 totals 14 residues. In germline, CDR1 is ENHRY, CDR2 SYGVKD. Trimming removed 3 bases at V and 1 base at J, with 10 bases between. CDR3 nucleotides: TGTGCCATCAGTGAAACCGGACAGTCCTACGAGCAGTACTTC. The encoded protein is CAISETGQSYEQYF.